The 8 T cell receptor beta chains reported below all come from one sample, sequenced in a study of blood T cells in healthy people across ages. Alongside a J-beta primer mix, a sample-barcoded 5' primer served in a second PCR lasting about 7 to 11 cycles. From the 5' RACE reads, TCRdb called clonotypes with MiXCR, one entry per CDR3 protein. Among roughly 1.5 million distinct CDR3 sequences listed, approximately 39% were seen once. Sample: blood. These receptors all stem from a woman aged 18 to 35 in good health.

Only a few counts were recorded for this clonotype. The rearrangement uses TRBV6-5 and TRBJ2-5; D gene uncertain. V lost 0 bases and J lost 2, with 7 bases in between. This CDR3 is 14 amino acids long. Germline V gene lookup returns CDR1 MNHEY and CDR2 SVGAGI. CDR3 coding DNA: TGTGCCAGCAGTTACTCGATGGGGCAAGAGACCCAGTACTTC. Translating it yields CASSYSMGQETQYF.

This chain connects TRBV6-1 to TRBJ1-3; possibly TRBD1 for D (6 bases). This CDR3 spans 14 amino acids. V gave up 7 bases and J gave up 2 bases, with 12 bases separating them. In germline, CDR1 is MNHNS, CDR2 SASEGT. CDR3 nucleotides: TGTGCCAGCACTCAGGGGCGGACTGGAAACACCATATATTTT. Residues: CASTQGRTGNTIYF.

The DNA for the CDR3 is TGTGCCACCAGCAGAGATAGGGAAGGCGTATACGAGCAGTACTTC. Protein product: CATSRDREGVYEQYF. The V gene is TRBV15, the J gene TRBJ2-7; D gene unclear. Germline V gene sequence: CDR1 LNHNV, CDR2 YYDKDF (reference sequence). The CDR3 contains 15 residues. Trimming removed 0 bases at V and 4 bases at J, with 13 bases between. Complete variable domain (other parts from reference TRBV15 and TRBJ2-7): DAMVIQNPRYQVTQFGKPVTLSCSQTLNHNVMYWYQQKSSQAPKLLFHYYDKDFNNEADTPDNFQSRRPNTSFCFLDIRSPGLGDTAMYLCATSRDREGVYEQYFGPGTRLTVT.

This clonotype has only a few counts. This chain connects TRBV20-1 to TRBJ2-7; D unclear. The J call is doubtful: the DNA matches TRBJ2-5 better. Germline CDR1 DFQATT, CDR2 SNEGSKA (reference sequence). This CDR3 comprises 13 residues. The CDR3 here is CSATLGRVETQYF. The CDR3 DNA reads TGCAGTGCTACGCTCGGAAGGGTGGAGACCCAGTACTTC.

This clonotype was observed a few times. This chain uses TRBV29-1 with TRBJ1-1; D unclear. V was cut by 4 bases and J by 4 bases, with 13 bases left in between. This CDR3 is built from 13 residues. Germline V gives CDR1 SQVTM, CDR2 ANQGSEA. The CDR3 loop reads CSVVGPLGTEAFF. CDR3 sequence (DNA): TGCAGCGTTGTAGGCCCCTTGGGCACTGAAGCTTTCTTT.

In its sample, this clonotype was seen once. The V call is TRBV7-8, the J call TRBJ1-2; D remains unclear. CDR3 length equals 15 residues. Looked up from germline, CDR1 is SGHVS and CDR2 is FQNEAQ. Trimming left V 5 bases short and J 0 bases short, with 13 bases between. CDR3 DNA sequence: TGTGCCAGCAGCCCCGTAGGGATTCCTAACTATGGCTACACCTTC. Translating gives CASSPVGIPNYGYTF.

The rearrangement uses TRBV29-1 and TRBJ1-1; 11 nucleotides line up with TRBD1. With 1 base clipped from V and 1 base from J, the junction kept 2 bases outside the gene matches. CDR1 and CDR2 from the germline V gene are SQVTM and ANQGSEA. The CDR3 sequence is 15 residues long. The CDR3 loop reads CSVEGTGGRNTEAFF. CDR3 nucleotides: TGCAGCGTTGAAGGGACAGGGGGCCGGAACACTGAAGCTTTCTTT. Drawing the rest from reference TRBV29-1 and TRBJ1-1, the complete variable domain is SAVISQKPSRDICQRGTSLTIQCQVDSQVTMMFWYRQQPGQSLTLIATANQGSEATYESGFVIDKFPISRPNLTFSTLTVSNMSPEDSSIYLCSVEGTGGRNTEAFFGQGTRLTVV.

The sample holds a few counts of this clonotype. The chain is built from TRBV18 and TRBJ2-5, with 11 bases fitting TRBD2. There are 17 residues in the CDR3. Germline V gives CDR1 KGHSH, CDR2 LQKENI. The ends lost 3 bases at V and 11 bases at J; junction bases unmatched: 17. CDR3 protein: CASSPTLAGGLENEQYF. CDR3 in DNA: TGTGCCAGCTCACCGACTTTAGCGGGAGGGCTTGAAAATGAGCAGTACTTC.